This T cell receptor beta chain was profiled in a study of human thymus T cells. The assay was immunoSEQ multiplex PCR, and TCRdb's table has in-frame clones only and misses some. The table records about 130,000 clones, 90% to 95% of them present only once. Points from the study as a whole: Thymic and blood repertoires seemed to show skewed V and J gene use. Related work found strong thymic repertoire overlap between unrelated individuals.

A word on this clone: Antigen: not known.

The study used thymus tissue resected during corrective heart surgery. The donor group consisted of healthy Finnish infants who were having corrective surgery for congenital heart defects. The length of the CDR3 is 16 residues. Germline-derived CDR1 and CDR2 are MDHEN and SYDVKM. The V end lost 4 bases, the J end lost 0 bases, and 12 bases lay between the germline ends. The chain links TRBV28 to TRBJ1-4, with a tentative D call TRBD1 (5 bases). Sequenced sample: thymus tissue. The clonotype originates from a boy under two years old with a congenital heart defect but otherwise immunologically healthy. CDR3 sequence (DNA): TGTGCCAGCAGTTCAATCCGGGGGGCAACTAATGAAAAACTGTTTTTT. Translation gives CASSSIRGATNEKLFF.